This T cell receptor (beta chain) was sequenced during a study of T cell responses to AZD1222 COVID-19 vaccine. Notes on the study in general: Spike-spanning, vaccine-associated CD4 TCRs were dominant at 160-218 and 743-854. The donor cohort was predominantly white British with a female majority, and clonal diversity may have been underestimated.

As regards this clone: As yet, its antigen is unknown.

The data were produced by immunoSEQ multiplex PCR, yet TCRdb's version contains in-frame clones alone and is incomplete. The data hold under 170,000 clones, with 94% observed a single time. CDR1 and CDR2 (germline): LNHNV, YYDKDF (reference sequence). This CDR3 is built from 12 residues. V gave up 5 bases and J gave up 3 bases, with 8 bases separating them. The sequencing used peripheral blood, collected on day 0 of AZD1222 vaccination. This sequence was found in an adult in good health. The rearrangement uses TRBV15 and TRBJ2-7; a possible D gene is TRBD1 (6 bases). CDR3 sequence reads: CATSPQGYEQYV. CDR3 coding DNA: TGTGCCACCAGCCCACAGGGCTACGAGCAGTACGTC.